The rows below give T cell receptor beta chains drawn from one sample of a study of OX40 agonist ivuxolimab in advanced cancers. TCRdb keeps only in-frame clones here, not all; method: immunoSEQ multiplex PCR. The sample yields about 18,000 clones, 80% to 90% seen once. Specimen: CD4+ or CD8+ T cells sorted from blood, collected in a trial of the OX40 agonist ivuxolimab. These receptors were taken from an adult with an advanced solid tumor such as melanoma, head and neck, liver or kidney cancer. Both conserved end residues are part of each CDR3. D genes are given only for firm matches. The listing skips clone size in some rows; elsewhere it reads once, few, many or a size class.

v_gene: TRBV11-2
j_gene: TRBJ1-6
d_gene: .
abundance: medium-sized
CDR3nt: TGTGCCAGCAGCTTAGTAGGCAGGGCGCCCACGTTCGGCTCACCCCTCCACTTT
CDR3aa: CASSLVGRAPTFGSPLHF

v_gene: TRBV5-4
j_gene: TRBJ1-2
d_gene: TRBD1
abundance: .
CDR3nt: TGTGCCAGCAGCGGCGGGACAGGGGCTTATGGCTACACCTTC
CDR3aa: CASSGGTGAYGYTF

v_gene: TRBV6-5
j_gene: TRBJ2-7
d_gene: .
abundance: .
CDR3nt: TGTGCCAGCACTCCCGGGACCCGGAGACCCTACGAGCAGTACTTC
CDR3aa: CASTPGTRRPYEQYF

v_gene: TRBV2
j_gene: TRBJ1-4
d_gene: TRBD1
abundance: .
CDR3nt: TGTGCCAGTAGGGACAGCGCAACTAATGAAAAACTGTTTTTT
CDR3aa: CASRDSATNEKLFF

v_gene: TRBV7-9
j_gene: TRBJ1-1
d_gene: TRBD1
abundance: .
CDR3nt: TGTGCCAGCAGCTCCGGACAGGGGGCGAACACTGAAGCTTTCTTT
CDR3aa: CASSSGQGANTEAFF

v_gene: TRBV29-1
j_gene: TRBJ1-6
d_gene: TRBD1
abundance: .
CDR3nt: TGCAGCGTTAAGACAGGGGGCGAGTATTCACCCCTCCACTTT
CDR3aa: CSVKTGGEYSPLHF

v_gene: TRBV19
j_gene: TRBJ1-1
d_gene: .
abundance: .
CDR3nt: TGTGCCAGTAGTATCAATGGGGGCACTGAAGCTTTCTTT
CDR3aa: CASSINGGTEAFF

v_gene: TRBV30
j_gene: TRBJ2-7
d_gene: .
abundance: .
CDR3nt: TGTGCCTGGAAGGGGGGAACCTACGAGCAGTACTTC
CDR3aa: CAWKGGTYEQYF

v_gene: TRBV27
j_gene: TRBJ2-1
d_gene: TRBD2
abundance: .
CDR3nt: TGTGCCAGCAGTGATAGCGGGAGTAAGAATGAGCAGTTCTTC
CDR3aa: CASSDSGSKNEQFF

v_gene: TRBV19
j_gene: TRBJ2-2
d_gene: TRBD1
abundance: .
CDR3nt: TGTGCCAGTAGTATCGTCGGACCCCAGACAGGGGACGGGGAGCTGTTTTTT
CDR3aa: CASSIVGPQTGDGELFF

v_gene: TRBV27
j_gene: TRBJ2-2
d_gene: TRBD1
abundance: once
CDR3nt: TGTGCCAGCAGCCAACAGGGGCCCGGGGAGCTGTTTTTT
CDR3aa: CASSQQGPGELFF

v_gene: TRBV20-1
j_gene: TRBJ1-2
d_gene: .
abundance: .
CDR3nt: TGCAGTGGAAAATATGGCTACACCTTC
CDR3aa: CSGKYGYTF

v_gene: TRBV5-6
j_gene: TRBJ2-7
d_gene: .
abundance: .
CDR3nt: TGTGCCAGCAGCTTGCGAGACTCCTACGAGCAGTACTTC
CDR3aa: CASSLRDSYEQYF

v_gene: TRBV10-1
j_gene: TRBJ2-2
d_gene: TRBD2
abundance: .
CDR3nt: TGCGCCAGCAGTGAGGCGATAGCGGGAACGAACACCGGGGAGCTGTTTTTT
CDR3aa: CASSEAIAGTNTGELFF

v_gene: TRBV27
j_gene: TRBJ1-4
d_gene: .
abundance: few
CDR3nt: TGTGCCAGCAGTTTATTTGGGGGCGAACTGTTTTTT
CDR3aa: CASSLFGGELFF

v_gene: TRBV6-5
j_gene: TRBJ1-2
d_gene: .
abundance: .
CDR3nt: TGTGCCAGCAGCTCCGCCTATGGCTACACCTTC
CDR3aa: CASSSAYGYTF

v_gene: TRBV29-1
j_gene: TRBJ2-3
d_gene: .
abundance: .
CDR3nt: TGCAGCGTTGACGAGTTCACAGATACGCAGTATTTT
CDR3aa: CSVDEFTDTQYF

v_gene: TRBV6-5
j_gene: TRBJ2-1
d_gene: .
abundance: .
CDR3nt: TGTGCCAGCAGTTACGGCCGGGGAGGTCATAATGAGCAGTTCTTC
CDR3aa: CASSYGRGGHNEQFF

v_gene: TRBV7-9
j_gene: TRBJ2-1
d_gene: .
abundance: .
CDR3nt: TGTGCCAGCAGCTTAGGGACGGGAGCGGGCGGCAATGAGCAGTTCTTC
CDR3aa: CASSLGTGAGGNEQFF

v_gene: TRBV5-1
j_gene: TRBJ1-1
d_gene: .
abundance: .
CDR3nt: TGCGCCAGCAGCTTGGCCAGTCAGGGGAACACTGAAGCTTTCTTT
CDR3aa: CASSLASQGNTEAFF

v_gene: TRBV5-1
j_gene: TRBJ1-4
d_gene: .
abundance: .
CDR3nt: TGCGCCAGCAGCATGGACGGACCAACTAATGAAAAACTGTTTTTT
CDR3aa: CASSMDGPTNEKLFF

v_gene: TRBV9
j_gene: TRBJ1-5
d_gene: .
abundance: .
CDR3nt: TGTGCCAGCAGCGCCACAGGGTCAGGCAATCAGCCCCAGCATTTT
CDR3aa: CASSATGSGNQPQHF

v_gene: TRBV7-9
j_gene: TRBJ1-1
d_gene: TRBD1
abundance: .
CDR3nt: TGTGCCAGCAGCGAATACAGGGGTGAAAACACTGAAGCTTTCTTT
CDR3aa: CASSEYRGENTEAFF

v_gene: TRBV4-2
j_gene: TRBJ2-7
d_gene: .
abundance: .
CDR3nt: TGTGCCAGCAGCCAAGATTTCGGGGACGGCGAGCAGTACTTC
CDR3aa: CASSQDFGDGEQYF

v_gene: TRBV6-4
j_gene: TRBJ2-2
d_gene: .
abundance: few
CDR3nt: TGTGCCAGCAGTCAAGGACTAGGGGGGACCGGGGAGCTGTTTTTT
CDR3aa: CASSQGLGGTGELFF

v_gene: TRBV15
j_gene: TRBJ1-4
d_gene: .
abundance: .
CDR3nt: TGTGCCACCAGCACGTGGCCGACGCTGGGAATGAAAAAACTGTTTTTT
CDR3aa: CATSTWPTLGMKKLFF

v_gene: TRBV9
j_gene: TRBJ2-5
d_gene: .
abundance: .
CDR3nt: TGTGCCAGCAGCGCTTGGGACAAGCAAGAGACCCAGTACTTC
CDR3aa: CASSAWDKQETQYF

v_gene: TRBV18
j_gene: TRBJ2-3
d_gene: .
abundance: .
CDR3nt: TGTGCCAGCTCACCAGGCAGTTCCCCACTTGGAGATACGCAGTATTTT
CDR3aa: CASSPGSSPLGDTQYF

v_gene: TRBV11-2
j_gene: TRBJ1-5
d_gene: .
abundance: .
CDR3nt: TGTGCCAGCAGCTTATCATTGACGGGATCCCAGCATTTT
CDR3aa: CASSLSLTGSQHF

v_gene: TRBV19
j_gene: TRBJ2-5
d_gene: TRBD2
abundance: medium-sized
CDR3nt: TGTGCCAGCCGGACTAGCGGAGGTGGAGAGACCCAGTACTTC
CDR3aa: CASRTSGGGETQYF

v_gene: TRBV7-9
j_gene: TRBJ1-2
d_gene: TRBD1
abundance: .
CDR3nt: TGTGCCAGCAGCATCTCGACAGGGAAAGGATCCTATGGCTACACCTTC
CDR3aa: CASSISTGKGSYGYTF

v_gene: TRBV4-1
j_gene: TRBJ2-1
d_gene: TRBD2
abundance: .
CDR3nt: TGCGCCAGCAGCCCAGGGACTAGCGGGGGGGGATACAATGAGCAGTTCTTC
CDR3aa: CASSPGTSGGGYNEQFF

v_gene: TRBV5-1
j_gene: TRBJ2-1
d_gene: .
abundance: .
CDR3nt: TGCGCCAGCAGCTTAGTCGAGGGGTACTACAATGAGCAGTTCTTC
CDR3aa: CASSLVEGYYNEQFF

v_gene: TRBV2
j_gene: TRBJ2-7
d_gene: .
abundance: .
CDR3nt: TGTGCCAGCAGTGGGGTGGAGGGCTTGCAGTACTTC
CDR3aa: CASSGVEGLQYF